This TCR beta chain was profiled in a study of blood T cell repertoires in COVID-19. Overall study: COVID-19 samples from acute and convalescent phases originated in the United States, Italy and Spain. PBMCs, B-cell-depleted T cells, or T cells were the source of the cDNA or gDNA that made up the material.

This CDR3 is 15 amino acids long. In germline, CDR1 is LNHDA, CDR2 SQIVND (reference sequence). The V and J ends lost 5 bases and 5 bases, in that order; junction bases with no gene match: 9. Study processing details: Scientists estimated how many nucleated cells there were by amplifying reference gene primers. Produced via immunoSEQ multiplex PCR; TCRdb's table is partial and in-frame only. V, J and clone size are those of that table, while D and trimming were read from the DNA. The data contain more than 150,000 clones, roughly nine tenths of them singletons. The V and J genes are TRBV19 and TRBJ2-1; 7 nucleotides agree with TRBD1. What was sequenced was peripheral blood. This TCR was sampled from an older man with active or convalescent COVID-19. The CDR3 sequence is CASSHSGTAHNEQFF. CDR3 DNA sequence: TGTGCCAGTAGTCACTCCGGGACAGCACACAATGAGCAGTTCTTC.